The 27 T cell receptor beta chains below were found in one sample sequenced in a study of blood T cell repertoires in COVID-19 (dated by TCRdb to 2018 to 2021). Library generation was performed with the immunoSEQ multiplex PCR assay. TCRdb took over this immuneACCESS table, retaining in-frame rearrangements with V and J assigned. Such tables are incomplete; in checked studies, under half of the missing clones stem from an unresolved V gene, and the remainder is unexplained. This sample has about 130,000 clones in its table, and about 88% of those were observed once. The ten largest make up approximately 1.1% of the sample. The sample was peripheral blood. Receptor source: an elderly woman with acute or convalescent COVID-19.

The chain recombines TRBV11-2 with TRBJ2-1; perhaps TRBD2 as D (6 bases). Germline V lookup: CDR1 SGHAT, CDR2 FQNNGV. The CDR3 contains 16 residues. Trimming took 0 bases from V and 4 from J, leaving 13 bases between them. The CDR3 loop is CASSLDLTSRYNEQFF. The CDR3 DNA follows: TGTGCCAGCAGCTTAGATTTGACTAGTCGGTACAATGAGCAGTTCTTC.

The CDR3 region has the DNA TGCGCCAGCGCCCAGGGTCTCTTAGACACAGATACGCAGTATTTT. Amino acid sequence: CASAQGLLDTDTQYF. The rearrangement joins TRBV5-1 to TRBJ2-3; possibly TRBD1 for D (5 bases). The CDR3 totals 15 residues. V was trimmed by 7 bases and J by 2 bases, leaving 17 bases between them. Germline CDR1 and CDR2: SGHRS and YFSETQ.

This clone appeared once. The chain has TRBV3-1 (or the pseudogene TRBV3-2) and TRBJ2-4, with TRBD1 matching 8 bases. Germline assignment: CDR1 LGHDT and CDR2 YNNKEL (reference sequence). The V and J ends lost 4 bases and 5 bases, in that order; junction bases with no gene match: 1. The CDR3 loop spans 13 amino acids. This CDR3 is CASSLQGENIQYF. The CDR3 bases are TGTGCCAGCAGCCTACAGGGGGAAAACATTCAGTACTTC.

The CDR3 DNA is TGTGCCAGCAGCGACTCAGGGGGCAATCAGCCCCAGCATTTT. Residues: CASSDSGGNQPQHF. The J gene is TRBJ1-5, the V gene TRBV9; weak D call: TRBD1 (6 bases). This CDR3 is 14 amino acids long. The V gene's germline CDR1 is SGDLS and CDR2 YYNGEE. Trimming removed 3 bases at V and 2 bases at J, with 9 bases between.

The chain links TRBV5-4 to TRBJ2-5; 11 nucleotides line up with TRBD2. This CDR3 has 15 residues. V lost 0 bases to trimming and J lost 4 bases; unmatched junction nucleotides: 2. Germline CDR1 reads SGHNT; CDR2 reads YYREEE (reference sequence). CDR3 protein: CASSLELAGGETQYF. CDR3 in DNA: TGTGCCAGCAGCTTGGAGCTAGCGGGAGGAGAGACCCAGTACTTC.

This chain connects TRBV11-3 to TRBJ2-1; possible D gene TRBD2, 6 bases. Germline CDR1 reads SGHNT; CDR2 reads YENEEA. The CDR3 loop spans 15 amino acids. The ends were cut back, 5 bases at V and 5 bases at J, with 16 bases in the middle. CDR3 coding DNA: TGTGCCAGCAGCCCGGCGGGGACTCCAAACAATGAGCAGTTCTTC. This encodes CASSPAGTPNNEQFF.

The table lists this clone with a few counts. Written as DNA, the CDR3 is TGTGCCAGCATTCTGGACAGAAATCAGCCCCAGCATTTT. Amino acid sequence: CASILDRNQPQHF. The chain has TRBV6-5 and TRBJ1-5; maybe TRBD1 (6 bases). Trimming cost V 7 bases and J 4 bases, with 11 bases left between them. The CDR3 contains 13 residues. Per germline, CDR1 MNHEY and CDR2 SVGAGI.

The chain couples TRBV19 to TRBJ1-2; 8 bases are a match to TRBD1. The CDR3 spans 16 residues. Germline V CDR1 and CDR2: LNHDA, SQIVND (reference sequence). Trimming removed 3 bases from V and 5 bases from J; junction bases left unmatched: 11. The CDR3 DNA follows: TGTGCCAGTAGTATGGTTCCCGCAGGGGGCAATTATGGCTACACCTTC. Translating it yields CASSMVPAGGNYGYTF. Supplemented by reference TRBV19 and TRBJ1-2, the full variable domain reads DGGITQSPKYLFRKEGQNVTLSCEQNLNHDAMYWYRQDPGQGLRLIYYSQIVNDFQKGDIAEGYSVSREKKESFPLTVTSAQKNPTAFYLCASSMVPAGGNYGYTFGSGTRLTVV.

This chain uses TRBV6-5 with TRBJ1-1; tentative D call: TRBD1 (5 bases). Trimming pared 7 bases from V and 1 base from J, leaving 10 bases between. The CDR3 sequence is 13 residues long. Germline values: CDR1 MNHEY, CDR2 SVGAGI. In DNA, the CDR3 is TGTGCCAGCACCTTAGACAGGAACACTGAAGCTTTCTTT. The encoded protein is CASTLDRNTEAFF.

This clone was seen only once. In nucleotides, the CDR3 is TGTGCCAGCTCATTGGACTCCGTCATTCTAAAAGAGCAGTTCTTC. Its translation is CASSLDSVILKEQFF. The chain links TRBV18 to TRBJ2-1; the D gene is possibly TRBD2 (5 bases). The CDR3 is 15 amino acids. Germline V gives CDR1 KGHSH, CDR2 LQKENI. The germline V and J ends were trimmed by 5 bases and 10 bases, with 21 bases remaining between them.

The chain employs TRBV7-9 and TRBJ2-5, with D possibly matching TRBD2 (5 bases). This CDR3 comprises 15 residues. V was clipped by 0 bases and J by 3 bases, with 11 bases between them. Germline values: CDR1 SEHNR, CDR2 FQNEAQ (reference sequence). The CDR3 DNA is TGTGCCAGCAGCTTAGCCGGGCCGGGGAAAGAGACCCAGTACTTC. This encodes CASSLAGPGKETQYF.

The chain is built from TRBV6-5 and TRBJ1-2, with 10 nucleotides matching TRBD1. Germline-derived CDR1 and CDR2 are MNHEY and SVGAGI. V was clipped by 6 bases and J by 2 bases; unmatched bases: 0. The length of the CDR3 is 13 residues. The CDR3 DNA is TGTGCCAGCAGGGGACAGGGGAACTATGGCTACACCTTC. This sequence encodes CASRGQGNYGYTF.

V and J are TRBV10-3 and TRBJ1-1; 8 bases fit TRBD1. The germline V gene encodes CDR1 ENHRY and CDR2 SYGVKD. V dropped 5 bases and J dropped 4; count of bases not matched to a gene: 3. This CDR3 contains 13 residues. The CDR3 nucleotides read TGTGCCATCAGTCTAACAGGGGGCACTGAAGCTTTCTTT. Translation gives CAISLTGGTEAFF.

The chain carries TRBV7-9 and TRBJ2-3; D remains unclear. CDR1 and CDR2 (germline): SEHNR, FQNEAQ (reference sequence). V shed 6 bases and J shed 0 bases, with 10 bases lying between them. The CDR3 consists of 14 residues. The CDR3 nucleotides read TGTGCCAGCAGGTCGTACAGTAGCACAGATACGCAGTATTTT. Translated, it gives CASRSYSSTDTQYF.

This sequence joins TRBV28 and TRBJ1-1, with TRBD1 as a possible D gene (5 bases). There are 15 residues in the CDR3. The germline V gene has CDR1 MDHEN and CDR2 SYDVKM. V lost 5 bases and J lost 11, with 24 bases in between. CDR3 sequence: CASSPSAGSSVEAFF. The CDR3 nucleotides are TGTGCCAGCAGTCCGAGCGCAGGGTCATCGGTTGAGGCTTTCTTT.

This rearrangement joins TRBV10-3 to TRBJ2-3; 7 bases agree with TRBD2. The J segment lost 0 bases and the V segment lost 6 bases, leaving 6 bases of the junction unmatched. Germline V gene lookup returns CDR1 ENHRY and CDR2 SYGVKD. The CDR3 is 15 residues long. The CDR3 coding sequence is TGTGCCATCAGCCCCAAGCGGGAAAGCACAGATACGCAGTATTTT. Translated, it gives CAISPKRESTDTQYF.

V and J are TRBV19 and TRBJ1-5; the D gene is possibly TRBD1 (5 bases). V shed 5 bases and J shed 4 bases, with 15 bases lying between them. This CDR3 has 15 amino acids. Germline assignment: CDR1 LNHDA and CDR2 SQIVND (reference sequence). The CDR3 DNA reads as TGTGCCAGTAGTCGGGGGGGAGGCGTAAATCAGCCCCAGCATTTT. This encodes CASSRGGGVNQPQHF.

This clone came up once. This chain joins TRBV5-1 and TRBJ2-5; 11 bases line up with TRBD1. This CDR3 is 17 amino acids long. The germline gives CDR1 SGHRS, CDR2 YFSETQ. The V gene end was trimmed by 0 bases and the J gene end by 5 bases; junction bases not matched to a gene: 9. The CDR3 DNA follows: TGCGCCAGCAGCTTGGCCTATGGACAGGGGGCTTCGGAGACCCAGTACTTC. Residues: CASSLAYGQGASETQYF.

This chain connects TRBV6-1 to TRBJ1-5, with a possible D match to TRBD1 (6 bases). Between the trimmed V and J ends, which lost 2 bases and 2 bases, there was a span of 10 bases. The CDR3 consists of 15 residues. Germline assignment: CDR1 MNHNS and CDR2 SASEGT. In nucleotides, the CDR3 is TGTGCCAGCAGTGAAAACAGGGTTCGCAATCAGCCCCAGCATTTT. This codes for CASSENRVRNQPQHF.

The rearrangement joins TRBV3-1 (or the pseudogene TRBV3-2) to TRBJ1-4, with D unclear. Trimming shortened V by 0 bases and J by 2 bases, and 13 bases separated the two germline ends. CDR1 is LGHDT, CDR2 YNNKEL, per germline (reference sequence). This CDR3 spans 17 amino acids. The CDR3 DNA follows: TGTGCCAGCAGCCAAGATCCTCCAGGATTTACTAATGAAAAACTGTTTTTT. The encoded protein is CASSQDPPGFTNEKLFF.

The chain joins TRBV2 to TRBJ2-1; D is undetermined. This CDR3 contains 12 residues. V dropped 1 base and J dropped 8 bases, with 6 bases sitting between them. Germline V gene data show CDR1 as SNHLY and CDR2 as FYNNEI. The DNA for the CDR3 is TGTGCCAGCAGTGAAGTTGCGTATGAGCAGTTCTTC. Its protein product is CASSEVAYEQFF.

The J gene is TRBJ2-7, the V gene TRBV19, with TRBD1 matching over 8 bases. Losses at the gene ends were 5 bases for V and 2 bases for J; bases not matched to a gene: 5. This CDR3 contains 14 residues. In germline, CDR1 is LNHDA, CDR2 SQIVND (reference sequence). The CDR3 is CASSVGTGPYEQYF. The CDR3 nucleotides are TGTGCCAGTAGTGTCGGGACAGGACCCTACGAGCAGTACTTC.

This clone has only one observation. The rearrangement links TRBV2 to TRBJ1-5; D is undetermined. The CDR3 consists of 13 residues. Between the trimmed V and J ends, which lost 10 bases and 7 bases, there was a span of 17 bases. Germline CDR1 and CDR2: SNHLY and FYNNEI. DNA of the CDR3: TGTGCCACCTCCGGGAGCCCGGGACAGCCCCAGCATTTT. Translating it yields CATSGSPGQPQHF.

V usage is TRBV19 and J usage is TRBJ2-4; D not certain. Germline V CDR1 and CDR2: LNHDA, SQIVND (reference sequence). Trimming removed 3 bases from V and 5 bases from J, with 8 bases in between. There are 13 residues in the CDR3. The CDR3 sequence is CASSMGRQNIQYF. Written as DNA, the CDR3 is TGTGCCAGTAGTATGGGCAGACAAAACATTCAGTACTTC.

V and J are TRBV12-3 or TRBV12-4 and TRBJ2-3; 10 nucleotides align to TRBD2. The CDR3 spans 13 residues. With V trimmed by 11 bases and J by 1 base, 3 bases remained unmatched. The CDR3 DNA follows: TGTGCCCTTGGGACTAGCGGCACAGATACGCAGTATTTT. Protein sequence: CALGTSGTDTQYF.

The chain links TRBV19 to TRBJ2-1; 10 bases are a match to TRBD1. J was trimmed by 0 bases and V by 5 bases; bases with no gene match: 10. The CDR3 length is 18 residues. CDR1 is LNHDA and CDR2 is SQIVND in the germline V gene (reference sequence). CDR3 residues: CASSSGDRGPYSYNEQFF. DNA for the CDR3: TGTGCCAGTAGTTCCGGGGACAGGGGCCCCTACTCCTACAATGAGCAGTTCTTC.

The chain recombines TRBV29-1 with TRBJ2-7; 8 nucleotides match TRBD1. This CDR3 contains 14 residues. Germline CDR1 and CDR2: SQVTM and ANQGSEA. Trimming at V came to 4 bases and at J to 5 bases, leaving 10 bases not matched to a gene. CDR3: CSVGSQGALNEQYF. In nucleotides, the CDR3 is TGCAGCGTTGGGTCGCAGGGGGCGCTCAACGAGCAGTACTTC.